This T cell receptor (beta chain) was observed in a study of graft-versus-host responses after intestinal transplantation. Per the germline V gene, CDR1 is SEHNR and CDR2 is FQNEAQ (reference sequence). V was pared by 5 bases and J by 2 bases, with 9 bases of the junction left unmatched. The CDR3 spans 15 residues. Here immunoSEQ multiplex PCR was the method, and the copy in TCRdb shows in-frame clones only, minus some. Among approximately 3,500 clones listed, approximately 94% were seen once. This rearrangement joins TRBV7-9 to TRBJ2-7; 7 nucleotides match TRBD1. The sequence was collected from a human patient who received an intestinal transplant, so some T cells may come from the graft donor. Sequenced material: PBMCs, taken 11 days after intestinal transplantation. The DNA for the CDR3 is TGTGCCAGCAGCCTTGACAGGGTAAACCCCTACGAGCAGTACTTC. Protein sequence: CASSLDRVNPYEQYF.